This T cell receptor (beta chain) is drawn from a study of T cell responses to AZD1222 COVID-19 vaccine. The germline gives CDR1 WNHNN, CDR2 SYGVQD (reference sequence). V lost 8 bases and J lost 8; bases outside the gene matches: 11. The CDR3 extends over 14 amino acids. Method: immunoSEQ multiplex PCR; TCRdb's copy keeps in-frame clones and lacks some. The sample records approximately 76,000 clones, under 95% being singletons. This rearrangement joins TRBV10-1 to TRBJ1-4; TRBD1 matches 7 bases. Sample: peripheral blood, taken on day 0 of MenACWY control vaccination. This sequence was found in an adult in good health. The CDR3 spells CASGAGTVIEKLFF. The CDR3 DNA reads as TGCGCCAGCGGGGCAGGGACAGTCATCGAAAAACTGTTTTTT.